Listed here are 26 T cell receptor beta chains from one sample, sequenced in a study of blood T cells in healthy people across ages. The second PCR ran about 6 to 12 cycles with a sample-barcoded 5' primer and J-beta primers. TCRdb analysed the 5' RACE reads with MiXCR anew, one entry per CDR3 protein. The repertoire holds about 1.6 million distinct CDR3 sequences, 34% seen once, with approximately 10% in the top ten. Material: blood. These receptors originate from a woman aged 30 to 39 in good health.

The V and J genes are TRBV27 and TRBJ2-5, with TRBD1 as a possible D gene (6 bases). The DNA matches TRBJ2-7 better at its end, which makes the J call doubtful. CDR3 length equals 16 residues. Germline V CDR1 and CDR2: MNHEY, SMNVEV (reference sequence). The CDR3 DNA reads as TGTGCCAGCCGCAACCTTCTCCGGGACACCAACTACGAGCAGTACTTC. Amino acids: CASRNLLRDTNYEQYF.

The V call is TRBV4-1, the J call TRBJ2-1, with D perhaps being TRBD1 or TRBD2 (5 bases each). Germline V lookup: CDR1 MGHRA, CDR2 YSYEKL. Trimming pared 2 bases from V and 15 bases from J, leaving 23 bases between. The CDR3 sequence is 15 residues long. CDR3 residues: CASSQPGDPSDMRFF. CDR3 nucleotides: TGCGCCAGCAGCCAACCCGGGGACCCATCAGATATGCGGTTCTTC.

This clonotype was seen more than once but under ten times. This rearrangement joins TRBV27 to TRBJ2-7; the match to TRBD1 covers 9 bases. The CDR3 totals 15 residues. Germline values: CDR1 MNHEY, CDR2 SMNVEV (reference sequence). Unmatched junction bases numbered 9, after V lost 6 bases and J lost 3 bases. For the CDR3, the DNA is TGTGCCAGCAGGCCTGCGGGACAGGGCCTCTACGAGCAGTACTTC. As protein: CASRPAGQGLYEQYF.

The V gene is TRBV5-1, the J gene TRBJ1-2; TRBD1 might be the D (5 bases). Germline CDR1 reads SGHRS; CDR2 reads YFSETQ. V shed 4 bases and J shed 8 bases, with 21 bases lying between them. The CDR3 contains 15 residues. The CDR3 DNA reads TGCGCCAGCAGCCCGGGGGACCCCCTGGAAAGGGGCTACACCTTC. Protein: CASSPGDPLERGYTF.

This clonotype was seen only a few times. The chain has TRBV14 and TRBJ2-1; possibly TRBD2 for D (5 bases). This CDR3 comprises 12 residues. V dropped 4 bases and J dropped 10 bases, with 11 bases sitting between them. Germline loops: CDR1 SGHDN, CDR2 FVKESK. CDR3 coding DNA: TGTGCCAGCAGCCGTGGGAGTTGGGAGCAGTTCTTC. It specifies CASSRGSWEQFF.

There are a few counts of this clonotype. J is TRBJ2-1 and V is TRBV18; 8 nucleotides match TRBD2. Trimming removed 7 bases from V and 6 bases from J; junction bases left unmatched: 14. CDR3 length: 16 amino acids. Germline V gene lookup returns CDR1 KGHSH and CDR2 LQKENI. The CDR3 protein is CASYSPGGGSPNEQFF. The CDR3 nucleotides read TGTGCCAGCTACTCACCCGGGGGGGGTAGCCCCAATGAGCAGTTCTTC.

V usage is TRBV12-3 or TRBV12-4 and J usage is TRBJ2-5; D is perhaps TRBD1 or TRBD2 (6 bases each). This CDR3 comprises 15 residues. The V gene lost 5 bases and the J gene lost 11 bases, with 24 bases spanning the gap. The CDR3 DNA is TGTGCCAGCAGTCAATTCGGGGGCTTTCACGATGAGCAGTACTTC. Translating it yields CASSQFGGFHDEQYF.

The V gene is TRBV7-2, the J gene TRBJ2-7; 12 nucleotides align to TRBD2. After removal of 4 bases from V and 2 bases from J, the junction contained 6 bases not matched to a gene. Germline V CDR1 and CDR2: SGHTA, FQGNSA. The CDR3 has 16 residues. The CDR3 sequence is CASSSYGLAGPYEQYF. CDR3 nucleotides: TGTGCCAGCAGCTCGTACGGACTAGCGGGGCCCTACGAGCAGTACTTC.

The rearrangement uses TRBV7-3 and TRBJ1-1; possibly TRBD1 for D (5 bases). The ends were cut back, 3 bases at V and 1 base at J, with 12 bases in the middle. Germline V gene data show CDR1 as SGHTA and CDR2 as FQGTGA. The CDR3 totals 15 residues. The chain's CDR3 is CASSLSTAGNTEAFF. CDR3 bases: TGTGCCAGCAGCTTGTCGACAGCCGGGAACACTGAAGCTTTCTTT.

The gene calls are TRBV2 and TRBJ2-7; D perhaps matches TRBD1 (5 bases). CDR1 and CDR2 (germline): SNHLY, FYNNEI. The CDR3 loop spans 15 amino acids. Trimming left V 2 bases short and J 0 bases short, with 11 bases between. The CDR3 is CASSESQGSSYEQYF. In DNA, the CDR3 is TGTGCCAGCAGTGAAAGTCAGGGAAGCTCCTACGAGCAGTACTTC. Variable domain in full (rest from reference TRBV2 and TRBJ2-7): EPEVTQTPSHQVTQMGQEVILRCVPISNHLYFYWYRQILGQKVEFLVSFYNNEISEKSEIFDDQFSVERPDGSNFTLKIRSTKLEDSAMYFCASSESQGSSYEQYFGPGTRLTVT.

The chain is built from TRBV6-1 and TRBJ1-6, with D unresolved. Trimming took off 2 bases at V and 9 bases at J, with 8 bases between the two ends. Germline V lookup: CDR1 MNHNS, CDR2 SASEGT. This CDR3 is 13 amino acids long. DNA for the CDR3: TGTGCCAGCAGTGAAAGAGGAACTTCACCCCTCCACTTT. Residues: CASSERGTSPLHF.

The rearrangement links TRBV28 to TRBJ2-5; 8 bases agree with TRBD2. This CDR3 contains 15 residues. Germline V gene lookup returns CDR1 MDHEN and CDR2 SYDVKM. With V trimmed by 6 bases and J by 5 bases, 11 bases remained unmatched. This CDR3 is CASSRPRGGRETQYF. The DNA for the CDR3 is TGTGCCAGCAGCAGACCACGGGGGGGCCGGGAGACCCAGTACTTC. The entire variable domain, with the rest obtained from reference TRBV28 and TRBJ2-5, is as follows: DVKVTQSSRYLVKRTGEKVFLECVQDMDHENMFWYRQDPGLGLRLIYFSYDVKMKEKGDIPEGYSVSREKKERFSLILESASTNQTSMYLCASSRPRGGRETQYFGPGTRLLVL.

The chain carries TRBV20-1 and TRBJ2-5; D not resolved. The CDR3 contains 15 residues. Germline values: CDR1 DFQATT, CDR2 SNEGSKA (reference sequence). With 1 base removed from V and 1 base from J, the gap between germline ends came to 13 bases. This CDR3 reads CSARVGSVLQETQYF. As DNA, the CDR3 is TGCAGTGCTAGAGTGGGTTCCGTACTCCAAGAGACCCAGTACTTC.

The J gene is TRBJ2-3, the V gene TRBV9; TRBD1 matches 8 bases. Germline V gives CDR1 SGDLS, CDR2 YYNGEE. The CDR3 loop spans 15 amino acids. The J segment lost 5 bases and the V segment lost 2 bases, leaving 7 bases of the junction unmatched. The CDR3 DNA reads as TGTGCCAGCAGCGTTGGACAGGGTCTGATAGATACGCAGTATTTT. This sequence encodes CASSVGQGLIDTQYF.

The J gene is TRBJ2-3, the V gene TRBV12-3 or TRBV12-4; D unresolved. The CDR3 contains 15 residues. Trimming took off 3 bases at V and 3 bases at J, with 13 bases between the two ends. CDR3 nucleotide sequence: TGTGCCAGCAGTTTTCGGACGGTGGGGACAGATACGCAGTATTTT. Its translation: CASSFRTVGTDTQYF.

The rearrangement uses TRBV11-1 and TRBJ2-6, with D possibly matching TRBD1 (5 bases). Trimming removed 6 bases at V and 5 bases at J, with 20 bases between. Germline assignment: CDR1 SGHAT and CDR2 FQDESV (reference sequence). The CDR3 sequence is 17 residues long. The CDR3 DNA follows: TGTGCCAGCAGTTCTAAGGGTGTGGGGCCGAGGGCCAACGTCCTGACTTTC. Translated: CASSSKGVGPRANVLTF.

In regard to this clonotype: Germline is not matched at one junction end, which may reflect a read error. The chain recombines TRBV29-1 with TRBJ2-1, with D perhaps matching TRBD2 (6 bases). The CDR3 loop spans 13 amino acids. CDR1 SQVTM and CDR2 ANQGSEA come from the germline V gene. Here the CDR3 reads CCVEGGDFNEQFF. Written as DNA, the CDR3 is TGCTGCGTTGAAGGAGGGGACTTCAATGAGCAGTTCTTC.

The chain employs TRBV27 and TRBJ1-1; D is perhaps TRBD1 (5 bases). From germline, CDR1 is MNHEY and CDR2 SMNVEV (reference sequence). The length of the CDR3 is 17 residues. The V and J ends lost 4 bases and 0 bases respectively, with 18 bases between them. The CDR3 bases are TGTGCCAGCAGTTCCCTCCGCTCCGCAGGGATGAACACTGAAGCTTTCTTT. This codes for CASSSLRSAGMNTEAFF.

The chain joins TRBV6-5 to TRBJ2-7; 10 nucleotides align to TRBD2. The end of the DNA is better explained by TRBJ2-5, so the J call may be wrong. Per germline, CDR1 MNHEY and CDR2 SVGAGI. The CDR3 runs to 16 residues. CDR3 protein: CASSQPTSGLLGTQYF. The CDR3 coding sequence is TGTGCCAGCAGTCAACCGACTAGCGGGCTACTGGGGACCCAGTACTTC.

The chain combines TRBV20-1 with TRBJ2-5, with D possibly called TRBD1 or TRBD2 (6 bases each). The CDR3 has 15 amino acids. The V end was cut by 0 bases, the J end by 2 bases, with 13 bases between. CDR1 and CDR2 (germline): DFQATT, SNEGSKA (reference sequence). The CDR3 reads CSARDRGGLQETQYF. Here the CDR3 DNA reads TGCAGTGCTAGAGATAGAGGGGGGCTACAAGAGACCCAGTACTTC.

This chain uses TRBV6-2 or TRBV6-3 with TRBJ1-2; D is undetermined. V was trimmed by 2 bases and J by 8 bases, leaving 12 bases between them. CDR3 length: 13 amino acids. Germline CDR1 reads MNHEY; CDR2 reads SVGEGT. CDR3 nucleotide sequence: TGTGCCAGCAGTTACGAGGCAGTCTGGGGCTACACCTTC. Amino acids: CASSYEAVWGYTF.

This chain connects TRBV28 to TRBJ2-1, with D unresolved. CDR3 length: 12 residues. V was shortened by 6 bases and J by 8 bases, with 11 bases between the two germline ends. Per the germline V gene, CDR1 is MDHEN and CDR2 is SYDVKM. CDR3 in amino acids: CASRDYGYEQFF. CDR3 in DNA: TGTGCCAGCAGAGATTATGGTTATGAGCAGTTCTTC.

The chain links TRBV2 to TRBJ2-4; D gene ambiguous. CDR1 and CDR2 (germline): SNHLY, FYNNEI. V shed 2 bases and J shed 4 bases, with 0 bases lying between them. The CDR3 has 11 residues. The CDR3 DNA follows: TGTGCCAGCAGTGAAAAAAACATTCAGTACTTC. This gives the protein CASSEKNIQYF.

V and J are TRBV7-8 and TRBJ2-7, with TRBD2 matching 10 bases. The V and J ends lost 4 bases and 6 bases, in that order; junction bases with no gene match: 12. CDR1 is SGHVS, CDR2 FQNEAQ, per germline. The CDR3 runs to 16 residues. In nucleotides, the CDR3 is TGTGCCAGCAGCTCCCCCGAAGTAGCGGGGGGCTGCGAGCAGTACTTC. It specifies CASSSPEVAGGCEQYF.

In the case of this clonotype: A much larger clone is a single base away; this may be a read error. This chain links TRBV6-6 with TRBJ1-5, with D unclear. CDR3 length: 14 residues. The germline V gene encodes CDR1 MNHNY and CDR2 SVGAGI (reference sequence). The CDR3 DNA reads as TGTGCCAACAGTTACTCCGAGGGTGGGCAGCCCCAGCATTTT. Its protein is CANSYSEGGQPQHF.

The chain employs TRBV20-1 and TRBJ1-2; D is possibly TRBD1 (5 bases). In germline, CDR1 is DFQATT, CDR2 SNEGSKA (reference sequence). V lost 5 bases and J 4 bases, leaving 17 bases between the germline ends. This CDR3 has 14 amino acids. The CDR3 nucleotides are TGCAGTGCTGTAGCGGTGGGGGGAGCCTATGGCTACACCTTC. Translating gives CSAVAVGGAYGYTF.